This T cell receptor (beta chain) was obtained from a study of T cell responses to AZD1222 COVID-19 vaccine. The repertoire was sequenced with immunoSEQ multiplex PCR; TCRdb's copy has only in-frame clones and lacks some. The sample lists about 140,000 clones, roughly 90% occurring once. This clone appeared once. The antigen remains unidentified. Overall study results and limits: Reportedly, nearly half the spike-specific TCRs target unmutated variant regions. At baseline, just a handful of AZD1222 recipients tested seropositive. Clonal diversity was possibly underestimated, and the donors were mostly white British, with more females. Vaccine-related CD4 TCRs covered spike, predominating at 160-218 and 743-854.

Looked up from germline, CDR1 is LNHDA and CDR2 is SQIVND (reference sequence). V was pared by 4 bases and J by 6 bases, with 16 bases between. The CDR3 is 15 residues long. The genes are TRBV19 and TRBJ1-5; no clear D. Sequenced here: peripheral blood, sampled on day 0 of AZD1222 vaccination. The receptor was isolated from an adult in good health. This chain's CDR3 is CASSRNMRGSQPQHF. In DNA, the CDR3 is TGTGCCAGTAGTAGGAATATGCGGGGAAGTCAGCCCCAGCATTTT.